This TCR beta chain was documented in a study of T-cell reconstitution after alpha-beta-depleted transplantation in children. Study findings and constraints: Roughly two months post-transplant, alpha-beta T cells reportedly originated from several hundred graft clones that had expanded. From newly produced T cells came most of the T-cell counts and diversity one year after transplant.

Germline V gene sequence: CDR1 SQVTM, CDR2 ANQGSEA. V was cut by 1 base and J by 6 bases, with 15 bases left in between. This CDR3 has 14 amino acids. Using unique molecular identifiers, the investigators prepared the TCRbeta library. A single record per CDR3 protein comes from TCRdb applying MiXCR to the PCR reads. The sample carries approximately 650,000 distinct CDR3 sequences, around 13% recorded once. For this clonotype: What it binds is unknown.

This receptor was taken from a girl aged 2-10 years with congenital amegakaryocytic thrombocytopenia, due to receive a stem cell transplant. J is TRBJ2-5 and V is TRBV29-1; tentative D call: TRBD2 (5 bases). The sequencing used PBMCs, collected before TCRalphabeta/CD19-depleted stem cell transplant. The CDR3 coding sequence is TGCAGCGTTGAAGGGCACGGCGGGCAAAAGACCCAGTACTTC. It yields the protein CSVEGHGGQKTQYF.